The 32 T cell receptor beta chains given below trace back to one sample, sequenced in a study of shared clonotypes between healthy human individuals (dated by TCRdb to 2020 to 2021). The library was prepared using the immunoSEQ multiplex PCR assay. TCRdb carries this immuneACCESS record with in-frame sequences only. Its versions omit some clonotypes, under half of them owing to an unresolved V gene in the studies checked, with the rest unexplained. The sample table shows roughly 1,500,000 clones, and roughly 98.5% are seen once. The ten largest clones capture around 0.38% of the sample. Specimen: naive CD4+ T cells sorted from blood. The sample's cell subset or site, from its label and the paper: CD45RA+ positively selected. These receptors were taken from a man in his thirties or forties in good health.

The chain combines TRBV5-1 with TRBJ2-2, with D perhaps TRBD1 (5 bases). Germline CDR1 is SGHRS and CDR2 is YFSETQ. The CDR3 is 14 amino acids. V lost 7 bases and J 1 base, leaving 11 bases between the germline ends. CDR3 loop: CASGIGQNTGELFF. Written as DNA, the CDR3 is TGCGCCAGCGGAATCGGACAGAACACCGGGGAGCTGTTTTTT.

This chain uses TRBV2 with TRBJ1-1; weak D call: TRBD1 (6 bases). CDR1 and CDR2 (germline): SNHLY, FYNNEI. Deletions cut 2 bases from V and 11 bases from J, with 18 bases between. The CDR3 sequence is 14 residues long. CDR3 sequence reads: CASSETTTGMRAFF. The CDR3 nucleotides are TGTGCCAGCAGTGAAACGACGACAGGCATGAGGGCTTTCTTT.

The chain recombines TRBV21-1 with TRBJ2-1; TRBD2 was called by the table and not checked on the DNA. TRBV21-1 represents a pseudogene. The CDR3 runs to 16 residues. The DNA of the CDR3 is TGTGCCAGCAGCAAGGGGCGGGAGATCCCCTACAATGAGCAGTTCTTC. This sequence encodes CASSKGREIPYNEQFF.

About this clone itself: Additional DNA sequences in this sample encode the identical CDR3. The V call is TRBV7-6, the J call TRBJ1-1; no firm D call. The germline V gene encodes CDR1 SGHVS and CDR2 FNYEAQ. This CDR3 region has 13 residues. The ends were cut back, 2 bases at V and 1 base at J, with 5 bases in the middle. This CDR3 is CASSLRQNTEAFF. CDR3 nucleotides: TGTGCCAGCAGCTTAAGGCAGAACACTGAAGCTTTCTTT. The entire variable domain, with the rest obtained from reference TRBV7-6 and TRBJ1-1, is as follows: GAGVSQSPRYKVTKRGQDVALRCDPISGHVSLYWYRQALGQGPEFLTYFNYEAQQDKSGLPNDRFSAERPEGSISTLTIQRTEQRDSAMYRCASSLRQNTEAFFGQGTRLTVV.

This sequence joins TRBV18 and TRBJ1-2; D ambiguous. Trimming left V 0 bases short and J 5 bases short, with 10 bases between. The CDR3 runs 14 residues. Germline-derived CDR1 and CDR2 are KGHSH and LQKENI. The CDR3 region is CASSPPAPEYGYTF. In DNA, the CDR3 is TGTGCCAGCTCACCACCGGCACCCGAGTATGGCTACACCTTC.

This chain links TRBV6-6 with TRBJ2-5; weak D call: TRBD1 (5 bases). V shed 7 bases and J shed 5 bases, with 17 bases lying between them. In germline, CDR1 is MNHNY, CDR2 SVGAGI (reference sequence). This CDR3 region has 14 residues. For the CDR3, the DNA is TGTGCCAGCATGTATAGGGGCAGGCGGGAGACCCAGTACTTC. It translates to CASMYRGRRETQYF.

With regard to this clone: Other DNA sequences in the sample encode the same CDR3. This rearrangement joins TRBV5-4 to TRBJ2-1; D remains ambiguous. This CDR3 is built from 16 residues. Deletions cut 0 bases from V and 0 bases from J, with 10 bases between. Germline loops: CDR1 SGHNT, CDR2 YYREEE (reference sequence). The CDR3 reads CASSLAGLSSYNEQFF. The DNA for the CDR3 is TGTGCCAGCAGCTTGGCGGGTCTCAGCTCCTACAATGAGCAGTTCTTC.

The chain couples TRBV10-3 to TRBJ1-3; no firm D call. CDR1 and CDR2 (germline): ENHRY, SYGVKD. The V and J ends lost 3 bases and 0 bases respectively, with 12 bases between them. There are 16 residues in the CDR3. CDR3 residues: CAISELGSLSGNTIYF. DNA of the CDR3: TGTGCCATCAGTGAATTAGGGAGTCTCTCTGGAAACACCATATATTTT.

This chain's CDR3 is CASRDLASAAEFF. The DNA for the CDR3 is TGTGCCAGCAGGGACTTAGCGTCGGCGGCGGAGTTCTTC. The chain is built from TRBV5-4 and TRBJ2-1; D possibly corresponds to TRBD2 (5 bases). Germline loops: CDR1 SGHNT, CDR2 YYREEE (reference sequence). The CDR3 contains 13 residues. Trimming cost V 5 bases and J 14 bases, with 20 bases left between them.

This chain links TRBV5-4 with TRBJ2-2, with no clear D. Deletions cut 0 bases from V and 7 bases from J, with 7 bases between. Germline lookup yields CDR1 SGHNT and CDR2 YYREEE (reference sequence). This CDR3 contains 13 residues. The CDR3 nucleotides read TGTGCCAGCAGCTTGGATTCGAACGGGGAGCTGTTTTTT. This encodes CASSLDSNGELFF.

DNA for the CDR3: TGCAGCGTTGAAGAGGTCGGGGCCTATGGCTACACCTTC. It yields the protein CSVEEVGAYGYTF. This chain joins TRBV29-1 and TRBJ1-2, with D perhaps TRBD1 (5 bases). V lost 0 bases and J lost 4, with 9 bases in between. This CDR3 contains 13 residues. The germline V gene encodes CDR1 SQVTM and CDR2 ANQGSEA.

The chain recombines TRBV29-1 with TRBJ2-3; perhaps TRBD1 as D (5 bases). Germline V gene sequence: CDR1 SQVTM, CDR2 ANQGSEA. This CDR3 has 10 residues. V was pared by 7 bases and J by 12 bases, with 14 bases between. As DNA, the CDR3 is TGCAGCGGAGACAGATTAAATCAGTATTTT. The encoded protein is CSGDRLNQYF.

CDR3 region: CASSLATNYEQYF. The CDR3 DNA reads TGTGCCAGCAGCTTGGCAACCAACTACGAGCAGTACTTC. The V gene is TRBV5-4, the J gene TRBJ2-7; D gene uncertain. This CDR3 has 13 residues. CDR1 is SGHNT, CDR2 YYREEE, per germline (reference sequence). V lost 0 bases and J 3 bases, leaving 7 bases between the germline ends.

The chain has TRBV29-1 and TRBJ2-7; 10 bases line up with TRBD1. Germline V gene sequence: CDR1 SQVTM, CDR2 ANQGSEA. V was pared by 2 bases and J by 4 bases, with 2 bases of the junction left unmatched. The CDR3 loop spans 13 amino acids. The CDR3 bases are TGCAGCGTTGAAAGGACAGGGGGATACGAGCAGTACTTC. It is translated as CSVERTGGYEQYF.

V usage is TRBV5-4 and J usage is TRBJ1-3, with D uncertain. Deletions cut 0 bases from V and 4 bases from J, with 8 bases between. The CDR3 is 14 amino acids. Germline V gene sequence: CDR1 SGHNT, CDR2 YYREEE (reference sequence). CDR3 sequence reads: CASSLEIAGNTIYF. CDR3 DNA sequence: TGTGCCAGCAGCTTGGAAATAGCGGGAAACACCATATATTTT.

CDR3 amino acids: CASSSDRQREAFF. CDR3 bases: TGTGCCAGCAGCTCCGACAGGCAACGAGAAGCTTTCTTT. The chain is built from TRBV7-3 and TRBJ1-1, with a weak D call TRBD1 (6 bases). CDR3 length: 13 amino acids. V was pared by 4 bases and J by 8 bases, with 14 bases between. Germline V gene lookup returns CDR1 SGHTA and CDR2 FQGTGA.

The rearrangement uses TRBV9 and TRBJ1-5; no definite D call. The CDR3 is made up of 14 amino acids. With 3 bases removed from V and 4 bases from J, the gap between germline ends came to 11 bases. Per germline, CDR1 SGDLS and CDR2 YYNGEE. The CDR3 here is CASSGPGVNQPQHF. DNA of the CDR3: TGTGCCAGCAGCGGCCCCGGCGTAAATCAGCCCCAGCATTTT.

J is TRBJ2-5 and V is TRBV5-6; TRBD1 matches at 7 bases. The germline gives CDR1 SGHDT, CDR2 YYEEEE. The CDR3 is made up of 15 amino acids. V gave up 0 bases and J gave up 2 bases; unmatched junction bases: 4. DNA of the CDR3: TGTGCCAGCAGCTTGGACAGGGGCTCTCAAGAGACCCAGTACTTC. Its translation: CASSLDRGSQETQYF.

This clone was recorded once. The chain combines TRBV28 with TRBJ2-5, with D possibly TRBD2 on 5 matching bases. V lost 4 bases and J 2 bases, leaving 14 bases between the germline ends. This CDR3 region has 15 residues. Germline loops: CDR1 MDHEN, CDR2 SYDVKM. The CDR3 DNA sequence: TGTGCCAGCAGTTACCCCCGGGGTAATCAAGAGACCCAGTACTTC. Amino acids: CASSYPRGNQETQYF. The full variable domain, rest sourced from reference TRBV28 and TRBJ2-5, is DVKVTQSSRYLVKRTGEKVFLECVQDMDHENMFWYRQDPGLGLRLIYFSYDVKMKEKGDIPEGYSVSREKKERFSLILESASTNQTSMYLCASSYPRGNQETQYFGPGTRLLVL.

In this sample, this clone turned up a few times. V gene TRBV10-1 combines with J gene TRBJ2-1; tentative D call: TRBD1 (5 bases). The CDR3 is 13 residues long. The V end was cut by 0 bases, the J end by 14 bases, with 14 bases between. Per the germline V gene, CDR1 is WNHNN and CDR2 is SYGVQD (reference sequence). The CDR3 region has the DNA TGCGCCAGCAGTGAGTCTGGACACCCTGAAAAGTTCTTC. As protein: CASSESGHPEKFF.

The chain has TRBV5-4 and TRBJ1-1, with D possibly matching TRBD1 (5 bases). From germline, CDR1 is SGHNT and CDR2 YYREEE (reference sequence). CDR3 size: 14 residues. Trimming left V 0 bases short and J 1 base short, with 7 bases between. Here the CDR3 DNA reads TGTGCCAGCAGCTTGGAGACAGCGAACACTGAAGCTTTCTTT. Encoded protein: CASSLETANTEAFF.

The chain has TRBV28 and TRBJ2-6, with D perhaps matching TRBD1 (5 bases). V was pared by 5 bases and J by 2 bases, with 10 bases between. The CDR3 length is 15 residues. Germline V gene lookup returns CDR1 MDHEN and CDR2 SYDVKM. This CDR3 is CASSGSGTGANVLTF. The CDR3 nucleotides are TGTGCCAGCAGTGGGTCAGGGACTGGGGCCAACGTCCTGACTTTC.

The chain has TRBV7-9 and TRBJ2-7, with TRBD1 matching 7 bases. The junction had 5 bases not matched to a gene; V was cut back by 1 base and J by 2 bases. The germline CDR1 and CDR2 sequences are SEHNR and FQNEAQ (reference sequence). The CDR3 is 15 amino acids. CDR3 in amino acids: CASSLEGQTTYEQYF. The CDR3 nucleotides read TGTGCCAGCAGCTTAGAGGGACAGACAACCTACGAGCAGTACTTC.

Written as DNA, the CDR3 is TGTGCCAGCAGTAGCGGGACATATGGCTACACCTTC. It yields the protein CASSSGTYGYTF. V and J are TRBV6-5 and TRBJ1-2, with a weak D call TRBD1 (6 bases). This CDR3 contains 12 residues. The V end lost 5 bases, the J end lost 5 bases, and 9 bases lay between the germline ends. Germline V gene data show CDR1 as MNHEY and CDR2 as SVGAGI.

This clone has only one observation. Other DNA sequences in the same sample also yield this CDR3. V and J are TRBV29-1 and TRBJ2-6; D uncertain. From germline, CDR1 is SQVTM and CDR2 ANQGSEA. The CDR3 sequence is 13 residues long. With 4 bases removed from V and 1 base from J, the gap between germline ends came to 5 bases. CDR3 in amino acids: CSVARSGANVLTF. DNA for the CDR3: TGCAGCGTTGCTAGATCTGGGGCCAACGTCCTGACTTTC.

J is TRBJ2-7 and V is TRBV6-1; D gene unclear. The CDR3 is made up of 17 amino acids. The germline V gene has CDR1 MNHNS and CDR2 SASEGT. The V gene lost 4 bases and the J gene lost 4 bases, with 23 bases spanning the gap. CDR3 amino acids: CASSVRGAPTIAYEQYF. CDR3 coding DNA: TGTGCCAGCAGTGTACGCGGCGCCCCTACAATCGCGTACGAGCAGTACTTC.

The CDR3 region has the DNA TGTGCCAGCAGGCTCCGGGGTTCCTACGAGCAGTACTTC. The encoded protein is CASRLRGSYEQYF. The chain has TRBV27 and TRBJ2-7, with a weak D call TRBD2 (5 bases). Germline CDR1 and CDR2: MNHEY and SMNVEV (reference sequence). V lost 6 bases and J lost 1, with 10 bases in between. This CDR3 comprises 13 residues.

This chain uses TRBV5-1 with TRBJ2-5, with D possibly being TRBD1 or TRBD2 (6 bases each). Trimming removed 3 bases from V and 3 bases from J, with 15 bases in between. The CDR3 covers 15 residues. The germline V gene encodes CDR1 SGHRS and CDR2 YFSETQ. The CDR3 bases are TGCGCCAGCAGCTACCCCCTTAGGGGGGAAGAGACCCAGTACTTC. Protein: CASSYPLRGEETQYF.

This chain uses TRBV5-1 with TRBJ2-7; D might be TRBD1 or TRBD2, each matching 5 bases. The length of the CDR3 is 13 residues. Trimming shortened V by 4 bases and J by 5 bases, and 13 bases separated the two germline ends. Germline values: CDR1 SGHRS, CDR2 YFSETQ. CDR3 coding DNA: TGCGCCAGCAGCCCCGCAGGGACCCACGAGCAGTACTTC. This sequence encodes CASSPAGTHEQYF.

The chain employs TRBV4-3 and TRBJ1-1; 9 bases map to TRBD1. CDR1 and CDR2 from the germline V gene are LGHNA and YSLEER. The V segment lost 6 bases and the J segment 7 bases; nucleotides outside the gene matches: 6. The CDR3 sequence is 13 residues long. DNA for the CDR3: TGCGCCAGCAGGCAACAGGGGGCGAGTGAAGCTTTCTTT. Protein product: CASRQQGASEAFF.

V and J are TRBV5-1 and TRBJ1-3; no definite D call. Germline lookup yields CDR1 SGHRS and CDR2 YFSETQ. The ends were cut back, 4 bases at V and 0 bases at J, with 11 bases in the middle. The CDR3 covers 15 residues. As DNA, the CDR3 is TGCGCCAGCAGCGGCGACGCCTACTCTGGAAACACCATATATTTT. Translated, it gives CASSGDAYSGNTIYF. The whole variable domain, filled in from reference TRBV5-1 and TRBJ1-3, reads KAGVTQTPRYLIKTRGQQVTLSCSPISGHRSVSWYQQTPGQGLQFLFEYFSETQRNKGNFPGRFSGRQFSNSRSEMNVSTLELGDSALYLCASSGDAYSGNTIYFGEGSWLTVV.

The genes are TRBV5-1 and TRBJ2-2; the D gene is possibly TRBD1 (5 bases). V was clipped by 4 bases and J by 6 bases, with 16 bases between them. Germline assignment: CDR1 SGHRS and CDR2 YFSETQ. This CDR3 is built from 15 residues. The CDR3 is CASSDQGFYSGELFF. Here the CDR3 DNA reads TGCGCCAGCAGCGACCAGGGTTTCTATTCCGGGGAGCTGTTTTTT.